A selection of T cell receptor beta chains follows, all from one sample in a study of human T cells and chemical hapten exposure. From the RACE reads, TCRdb called clonotypes with MiXCR, one entry per CDR3 protein. The sample includes about 120,000 distinct CDR3 sequences, about an eighth of them seen just once. Material: whole blood, obtained in connection with sensitization to the hapten diphenylcyclopropenone (DPC). The receptors stem from a man between 18 and 29 years old with alopecia areata. Some clones in this sample may be carry-over from other donors' samples. Both conserved end residues are part of each CDR3. The D gene is left open where the match is weak. Where a row states a size, it is once, few, many or the class of an expanded clone; other rows omit it.

>TRBV7-2|few|-|TRBJ1-4
TGTGCCAGCAGCTTGGCAGTTAATGAAAAACTGTTTTTT
CASSLAVNEKLFF
>TRBV6-6|-|TRBD1|TRBJ1-2
TGTGCCAGCAGCCCCCGACAGGGGGACTATGGCTACACCTTC
CASSPRQGDYGYTF
>TRBV9|-|TRBD1|TRBJ1-1
TGTGCCAGCAGCCATCGGACAGGCCAGAACACTGAAGCTTTCTTT
CASSHRTGQNTEAFF
>TRBV5-6|-|-|TRBJ1-2
TGTGCCAGCAGCGTAATGACAGGATTCCCCGCCATTATCTATGGCTACACCTTC
CASSVMTGFPAIIYGYTF
>TRBV29-1|-|-|TRBJ1-2
TGCAGCGTGTCACCAGGGTATGATGGCTACACCTTC
CSVSPGYDGYTF
>TRBV12-5|-|TRBD1|TRBJ2-5
TGTGCTAGTGGCCCGGGACAGGCCTACCAAGAGACCCAGTACTTC
CASGPGQAYQETQYF
>TRBV5-1|-|-|TRBJ2-7
TGCGCCAGCAGCTCGGAGGACTCCGCCTACGAGCAGTACTTC
CASSSEDSAYEQYF
>TRBV3-1|few|TRBD2|TRBJ2-3
TGTGCCAGCAGCCCACTACAGCGGGGGGGAGATACGCAGTATTTT
CASSPLQRGGDTQYF
>TRBV6-2/TRBV6-3|few|-|TRBJ2-1
TGTGCCAGCAGTTACTCCGAGGCAGGGGTTTACAATGAGCAGTTCTTC
CASSYSEAGVYNEQFF
>TRBV4-3|-|TRBD2|TRBJ2-1
TGCGCCAGCAGCCAAGATGGTAGCGGGGTAGGTGATGAGCAGTTCTTC
CASSQDGSGVGDEQFF
>TRBV9|many|-|TRBJ2-2
TGTGCCAGCAGCGTATGGGGGACCGGGGAGCTGTTTTTT
CASSVWGTGELFF
>TRBV4-3|-|-|TRBJ2-1
TGCGCCAGCAGCCAAGATAGCGGCGTCCGGGGTTACTACAATGAGCAGTTCTTC
CASSQDSGVRGYYNEQFF
>TRBV21-1|few|-|TRBJ1-3
TGTGCCAGCAGCAAAGGTCGGACAGCACTCATCTCTGGAAACACCATATATTTT
CASSKGRTALISGNTIYF
>TRBV20-1|few|TRBD2|TRBJ2-1
TGCAGTGCTAGAGATCTAGCGGGGAATGAGCAGTTCTTC
CSARDLAGNEQFF
>TRBV27|-|TRBD1|TRBJ2-1
TGTGCCAGCAGTTCGACAGGGTCCGGGGAGCAGTTCTTC
CASSSTGSGEQFF
>TRBV5-1|-|TRBD1|TRBJ2-1
TGCGCCAGCAGCCGACAGGGGGATGTGGATGAGCAGTTCTTC
CASSRQGDVDEQFF
>TRBV2|few|TRBD2|TRBJ2-7
TGTGCCAGCATTTGGGGGGGAAGGCCCGAGCAGTACTTC
CASIWGGRPEQYF
>TRBV3-1|-|TRBD1|TRBJ1-2
TGTGCCAGCAGCCCTCGACAGGGGGCTGGCTATGGCTACACCTTC
CASSPRQGAGYGYTF
>TRBV11-2|-|TRBD2|TRBJ2-1
TGTGCCAGCAGCTTAGATTCGACTAGCGGGGACAGCTCCTACAATGAGCAGTTCTTC
CASSLDSTSGDSSYNEQFF
>TRBV10-1|-|-|TRBJ2-6
TGCGCCAGCAGTGGGGCCGAGAACTCTGGGGCCAACGTCCTGACTTTC
CASSGAENSGANVLTF
>TRBV7-3|few|TRBD2|TRBJ2-3
TGTGCCAGCAGCTCCTGGGCTAGCGGGGGACTCGGCACAGATACGCAGTATTTT
CASSSWASGGLGTDTQYF
>TRBV4-3|few|-|TRBJ1-1
TGCGCCAGCAGCCAAGTTTATCTGGATAACACTGAAGCTTTCTTT
CASSQVYLDNTEAFF
>TRBV5-1|-|TRBD2|TRBJ2-1
TGCGCCAGCAGCTTGGCCGGACTGCGGGCTAGCGGGGGCCACGGGCCCAATGAGCAGTTCTTC
CASSLAGLRASGGHGPNEQFF
>TRBV5-1|-|-|TRBJ1-2
TGCGCCAGCAAAAGGGACACGAGCTATGGCTACACCTTC
CASKRDTSYGYTF
>TRBV7-3|many|TRBD1|TRBJ1-1
TGTGCCAGCAGCCGGGACAGGGACACTGAAGCTTTCTTT
CASSRDRDTEAFF
>TRBV12-3/TRBV12-4|-|-|TRBJ1-1
TGTGCCAGCAGCCTCCCGGACAGCGCAAGAACTGAAGCTTTCTTT
CASSLPDSARTEAFF
>TRBV7-2|few|-|TRBJ1-6
TGTGCCAGCAGCTTAGAGGATTCACCCCTCCACTTT
CASSLEDSPLHF
>TRBV9|-|TRBD2|TRBJ2-7
TGTGCCAGCAGCGTAGCCCTAGCGGGTAACTACGAGCAGTACTTC
CASSVALAGNYEQYF
>TRBV7-9|few|-|TRBJ1-2
TGTGCCAGCAGCCACATAATACGAAACTATGGCTACACCTTC
CASSHIIRNYGYTF
>TRBV2|-|-|TRBJ2-4
TGTGCCAGCAGTGAAGAGACAGGAGACATTCAGTACTTC
CASSEETGDIQYF
>TRBV11-1|few|TRBD2|TRBJ2-3
TGTGCCAGCAGCTTCCAGGGGACTAGTCCTGATACGCAGTATTTT
CASSFQGTSPDTQYF